The 19 T cell receptor beta chains reported below all come from one sample, sequenced in a study of T cells in Graves' hyperthyroidism and ophthalmopathy. There were TCR beta CDR3 regions amplified from RNA transcripts. First-round RT-PCR targeting the TCR CDR3 was performed with the HTBI primer set. TCRdb called the multiplex PCR reads again in MiXCR, with one record for every CDR3 protein. Of approximately 400,000 distinct CDR3 sequences in the sample, 20% to 25% were seen once. Sequencing input: blood. All receptors come from a man aged 50-59 years with Graves' hyperthyroidism.

This clonotype appeared a few times. The chain links TRBV10-2 to TRBJ2-3; 15 bases agree with TRBD2. CDR1 is WSHSY, CDR2 SAAADI, per germline. Losses at the gene ends were 3 bases for V and 6 bases for J; bases not matched to a gene: 7. This CDR3 contains 17 residues. As DNA, the CDR3 is TGCGCCAGCAGTGAAGGGTTCGGACTAGCGGGAGGGGATACGCAGTATTTT. Protein sequence: CASSEGFGLAGGDTQYF.

This clonotype was seen repeatedly, ten times or more. This chain joins TRBV27 and TRBJ1-5; the match to TRBD1 covers 9 bases. V gave up 8 bases and J gave up 1 base; unmatched junction bases: 18. Germline CDR1 and CDR2: MNHEY and SMNVEV (reference sequence). This CDR3 contains 19 residues. CDR3 DNA sequence: TGTGCCAGCGGCCCCTCTACAGGGGGCTGGGTCATCAGCAATCAGCCCCAGCATTTT. This codes for CASGPSTGGWVISNQPQHF.

This sequence joins TRBV7-2 and TRBJ2-3, with 8 bases aligning to TRBD2. The length of the CDR3 is 15 residues. CDR1 SGHTA and CDR2 FQGNSA come from the germline V gene. The V gene end was trimmed by 4 bases and the J gene end by 3 bases; junction bases not matched to a gene: 6. CDR3 in amino acids: CASSSSGSNTDTQYF. The CDR3 DNA reads as TGTGCCAGCAGCTCCAGCGGGAGTAATACAGATACGCAGTATTTT.

This clonotype has ten or more counts. This chain connects TRBV5-4 to TRBJ2-3; D tentatively fits TRBD1 or TRBD2 (6 bases each). The CDR3 is made up of 16 amino acids. Trimming cost V 1 base and J 3 bases, with 15 bases left between them. Germline CDR1 reads SGHNT; CDR2 reads YYREEE (reference sequence). CDR3 amino acids: CASSLFRGGGTDTQYF. Here the CDR3 DNA reads TGTGCCAGCAGCTTGTTCAGGGGAGGTGGTACAGATACGCAGTATTTT.

In the case of this clonotype: This sequence may be a read error, since a much larger clone differs from it by one base. This rearrangement joins TRBV5-1 to TRBJ2-1; tentatively, D is TRBD1 (6 bases). The germline V gene encodes CDR1 SGHRS and CDR2 YFSETQ. There are 15 residues in the CDR3. V gave up 0 bases and J gave up 8 bases, with 15 bases separating them. This CDR3 reads CASSLAGVRGDEQFF. CDR3 bases: TGCGCCAGCAGCTTGGCAGGGGTACGGGGCGATGAGCAGTTCTTC.

The sample holds many counts of this clonotype. The V and J genes are TRBV30 and TRBJ2-5; 10 positions match TRBD1. The CDR3 covers 15 residues. Unmatched junction bases numbered 10, after V lost 4 bases and J lost 5 bases. CDR1 is GTSNPN, CDR2 SVGIG, per germline (reference sequence). The CDR3 DNA follows: TGTGCCTGGAACACGGGGACAGGGGTAAGGGAGACCCAGTACTTC. It specifies CAWNTGTGVRETQYF.

This chain connects TRBV20-1 to TRBJ2-3; D possibly corresponds to TRBD2 (6 bases). The V end was cut by 3 bases, the J end by 1 base, with 11 bases between. Germline V gene data show CDR1 as DFQATT and CDR2 as SNEGSKA (reference sequence). This CDR3 has 14 residues. The chain's CDR3 is CSARTSAGTDTQYF. Here the CDR3 DNA reads TGCAGTGCTAGGACTAGTGCGGGCACAGATACGCAGTATTTT.

CDR3 coding DNA: TGTGCCAGCAGCGAACTATACACGCCTGAGTATGAGCAGTTCTTC. Translated, it gives CASSELYTPEYEQFF. The chain couples TRBV3-1 to TRBJ2-1; D is ambiguous. Looked up from germline, CDR1 is LGHDT and CDR2 is YNNKEL (reference sequence). CDR3 size: 15 residues. Deletions cut 5 bases from V and 8 bases from J, with 19 bases between.

This clonotype has more than one count but fewer than ten. The chain joins TRBV28 to TRBJ2-3; TRBD2 aligns across 7 bases. The germline V gene has CDR1 MDHEN and CDR2 SYDVKM. The CDR3 sequence is 14 residues long. V was pared by 6 bases and J by 1 base, with 4 bases of the junction left unmatched. The CDR3 bases are TGTGCCAGCAGCCGACGGGAGGGCACAGATACGCAGTATTTT. It encodes CASSRREGTDTQYF.

The V gene is TRBV6-1, the J gene TRBJ1-3; the D gene is possibly TRBD1 (6 bases). The CDR3 contains 17 residues. CDR1 and CDR2 from the germline V gene are MNHNS and SASEGT. Trimming stripped 3 bases from V and 4 bases from J, with 19 bases between. In DNA, the CDR3 is TGTGCCAGCAGTGAGAGTACAAGAACAGGGTCCGGAAACACCATATATTTT. Protein product: CASSESTRTGSGNTIYF.

The rearrangement links TRBV30 to TRBJ1-4, with 9 bases lining up with TRBD1. Germline CDR1 is GTSNPN and CDR2 is SVGIG (reference sequence). The CDR3 length is 14 residues. J gave up 7 bases and V 7 bases, and 10 bases lay outside the gene matches. This chain's CDR3 is CAYSPGQGVEKLFF. The CDR3 coding sequence is TGTGCCTATTCCCCGGGACAGGGCGTTGAAAAACTGTTTTTT. The full variable domain, with the rest looked up from reference TRBV30 and TRBJ1-4, is SQTIHQWPATLVQPVGSPLSLECTVEGTSNPNLYWYRQAAGRGLQLLFYSVGIGQISSEVPQNLSASRPQDRQFILSSKKLLLSDSGFYLCAYSPGQGVEKLFFGSGTQLSVL.

Worth noting for this clonotype: A much larger clonotype is one base distant, so this may be a read error. J is TRBJ2-1 and V is TRBV7-3, with TRBD2 matching 8 bases. The CDR3 contains 16 residues. The germline CDR1 and CDR2 sequences are SGHTA and FQGTGA. The CDR3 sequence is CASSLQAGVTYNDQFF. CDR3 in DNA: TGTGCCAGCAGCTTACAAGCGGGAGTAACCTACAATGATCAGTTCTTC.

This chain links TRBV6-4 with TRBJ2-7; 7 nucleotides agree with TRBD1. The CDR3 sequence is 16 residues long. The V gene end was trimmed by 0 bases and the J gene end by 2 bases; junction bases not matched to a gene: 7. Looked up from germline, CDR1 is MRHNA and CDR2 is SNTAGT. DNA for the CDR3: TGTGCCAGCAGTGACTCAGCGAGACAGGGTACCTACGAGCAGTACTTC. Residues: CASSDSARQGTYEQYF.

The chain employs TRBV5-1 and TRBJ1-2; 12 nucleotides align to TRBD1. The CDR3 length is 16 residues. Germline V gives CDR1 SGHRS, CDR2 YFSETQ. The junction had 10 bases not matched to a gene; V was cut back by 4 bases and J by 6 bases. Written as DNA, the CDR3 is TGCGCCAGCAGCCCGGACGGGACAGGGGGCGTTGATGGCTACACCTTC. It translates to CASSPDGTGGVDGYTF.

The sample holds many counts of this clonotype. This chain uses TRBV10-3 with TRBJ2-3; unclear D gene. The V and J ends lost 6 bases and 1 base respectively, with 11 bases between them. This CDR3 comprises 14 residues. The germline V gene encodes CDR1 ENHRY and CDR2 SYGVKD. CDR3 region: CAIRPSGGTDTQYF. The CDR3 bases are TGTGCCATCAGACCTTCAGGAGGCACAGATACGCAGTATTTT.

This clonotype has more than one count but fewer than ten. The V and J genes are TRBV29-1 and TRBJ2-1; the D gene could be TRBD1 or TRBD2 (6 bases each). The CDR3 has 12 amino acids. Per germline, CDR1 SQVTM and CDR2 ANQGSEA. V lost 3 bases, J lost 10 bases, and 13 bases lay in between. CDR3 amino acids: CSVEGGPREQFF. The CDR3 coding sequence is TGCAGCGTTGAGGGGGGCCCTAGGGAGCAGTTCTTC.

This clonotype was detected a few times. This rearrangement joins TRBV6-1 to TRBJ1-1, with D possibly TRBD1 on 5 matching bases. The V end was cut by 5 bases, the J end by 1 base, with 11 bases between. The length of the CDR3 is 14 residues. The germline V gene has CDR1 MNHNS and CDR2 SASEGT. CDR3 sequence (DNA): TGTGCCAGCAGTTTGGGGCAGGCGAACACTGAAGCTTTCTTT. Translated: CASSLGQANTEAFF.

V is TRBV6-2 or TRBV6-3 and J is TRBJ1-2; D ambiguous. This CDR3 contains 13 residues. Trimming took off 5 bases at V and 5 bases at J, with 12 bases between the two ends. Germline CDR1 MNHEY, CDR2 SVGEGT. CDR3 bases: TGTGCCAGCAGTCGAGGAGTTATTTATGGCTACACCTTC. This encodes CASSRGVIYGYTF.

This chain connects TRBV19 to TRBJ1-1; the D gene is possibly TRBD1 (5 bases). The V gene lost 4 bases and the J gene lost 1 base, with 7 bases spanning the gap. The CDR3 loop spans 13 amino acids. The germline CDR1 and CDR2 sequences are LNHDA and SQIVND (reference sequence). CDR3 residues: CASSRQWNTEAFF. CDR3 nucleotides: TGTGCCAGTAGTAGACAGTGGAACACTGAAGCTTTCTTT.